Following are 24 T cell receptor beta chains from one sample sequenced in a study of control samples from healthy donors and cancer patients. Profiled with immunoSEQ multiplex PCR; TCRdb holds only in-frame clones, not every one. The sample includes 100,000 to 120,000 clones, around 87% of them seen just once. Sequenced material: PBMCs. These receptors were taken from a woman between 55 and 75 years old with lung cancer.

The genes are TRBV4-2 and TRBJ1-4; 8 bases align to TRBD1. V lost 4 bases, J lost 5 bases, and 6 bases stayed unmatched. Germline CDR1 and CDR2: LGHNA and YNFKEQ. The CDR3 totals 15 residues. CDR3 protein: CASSPEQGGNEKLFF. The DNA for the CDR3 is TGTGCCAGCAGCCCCGAACAGGGGGGAAATGAAAAACTGTTTTTT.

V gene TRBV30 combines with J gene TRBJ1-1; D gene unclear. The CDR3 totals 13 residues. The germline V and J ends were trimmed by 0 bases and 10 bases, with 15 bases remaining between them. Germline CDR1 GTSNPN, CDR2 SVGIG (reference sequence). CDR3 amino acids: CAWSVLPIRGAFF. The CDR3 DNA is TGTGCCTGGAGTGTACTACCCATCCGCGGAGCTTTCTTT.

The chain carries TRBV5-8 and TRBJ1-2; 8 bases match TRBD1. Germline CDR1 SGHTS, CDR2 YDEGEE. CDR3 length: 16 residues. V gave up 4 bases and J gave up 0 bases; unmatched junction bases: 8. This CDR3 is CASSLRTGTSNYGYTF. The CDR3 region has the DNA TGTGCCAGCAGCCTTCGGACAGGGACCTCTAACTATGGCTACACCTTC.

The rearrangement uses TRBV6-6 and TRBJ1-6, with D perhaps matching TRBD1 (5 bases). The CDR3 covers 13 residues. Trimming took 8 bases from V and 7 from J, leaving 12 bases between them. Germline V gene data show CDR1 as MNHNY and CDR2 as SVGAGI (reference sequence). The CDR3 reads CASADRQNSPLHF. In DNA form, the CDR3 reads TGTGCCAGCGCCGACAGACAGAATTCACCCCTCCACTTT.

The CDR3 region has the DNA TGTGCCAGCTCACCAAACGGGATTTCGAACACCGGGGAGCTGTTTTTT. Translation: CASSPNGISNTGELFF. This sequence joins TRBV18 and TRBJ2-2; tentative D call: TRBD2 (5 bases). In germline, CDR1 is KGHSH, CDR2 LQKENI. Trimming pared 2 bases from V and 0 bases from J, leaving 10 bases between. The CDR3 is 16 residues long. Variable domain in full (rest from reference TRBV18 and TRBJ2-2): NAGVMQNPRHLVRRRGQEARLRCSPMKGHSHVYWYRQLPEEGLKFMVYLQKENIIDESGMPKERFSAEFPKEGPSILRIQQVVRGDSAAYFCASSPNGISNTGELFFGEGSRLTVL.

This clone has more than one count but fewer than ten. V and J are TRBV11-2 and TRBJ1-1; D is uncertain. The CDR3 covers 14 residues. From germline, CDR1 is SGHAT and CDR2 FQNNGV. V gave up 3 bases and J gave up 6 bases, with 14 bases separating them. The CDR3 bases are TGTGCCAGCAGCTTTGGGTTACGAAAGCCTGAAGCTTTCTTT. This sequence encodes CASSFGLRKPEAFF.

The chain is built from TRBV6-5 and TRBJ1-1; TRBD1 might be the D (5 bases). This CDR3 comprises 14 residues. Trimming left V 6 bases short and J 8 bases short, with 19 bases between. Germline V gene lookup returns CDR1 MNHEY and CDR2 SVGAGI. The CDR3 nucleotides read TGTGCCAGCAGAGTTGGGACGCCTATTCAAGAAGCTTTCTTT. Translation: CASRVGTPIQEAFF.

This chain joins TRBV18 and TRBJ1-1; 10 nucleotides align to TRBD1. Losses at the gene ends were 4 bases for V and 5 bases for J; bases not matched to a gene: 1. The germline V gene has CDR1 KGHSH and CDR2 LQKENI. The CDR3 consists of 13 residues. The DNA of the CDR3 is TGTGCCAGCTCACAGGGACAGGGGACTGAAGCTTTCTTT. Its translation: CASSQGQGTEAFF.

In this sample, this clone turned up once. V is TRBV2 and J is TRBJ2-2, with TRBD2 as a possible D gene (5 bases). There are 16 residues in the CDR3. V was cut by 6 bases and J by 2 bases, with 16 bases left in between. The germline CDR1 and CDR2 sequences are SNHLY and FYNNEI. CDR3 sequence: CASRAEAYSNTGELFF. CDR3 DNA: TGTGCCAGCAGGGCGGAGGCCTACTCTAACACCGGGGAGCTGTTTTTT.

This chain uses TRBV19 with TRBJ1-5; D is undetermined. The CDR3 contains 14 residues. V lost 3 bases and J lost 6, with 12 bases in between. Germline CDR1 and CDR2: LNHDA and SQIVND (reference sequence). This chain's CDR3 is CASSMIGILQPQHF. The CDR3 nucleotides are TGTGCCAGTAGTATGATAGGGATTCTTCAGCCCCAGCATTTT.

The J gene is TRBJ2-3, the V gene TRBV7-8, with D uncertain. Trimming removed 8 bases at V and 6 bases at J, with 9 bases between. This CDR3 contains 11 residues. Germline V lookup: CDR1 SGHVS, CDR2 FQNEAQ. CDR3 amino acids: CASRQWDTQYF. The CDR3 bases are TGTGCCAGCCGCCAATGGGATACGCAGTATTTT.

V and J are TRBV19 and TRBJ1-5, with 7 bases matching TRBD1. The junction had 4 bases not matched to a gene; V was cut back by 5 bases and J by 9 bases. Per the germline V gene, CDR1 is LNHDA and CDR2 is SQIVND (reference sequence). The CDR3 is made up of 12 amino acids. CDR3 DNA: TGTGCCAGTAGTTTACAGGGGCGGCCCCAGCATTTT. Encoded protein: CASSLQGRPQHF.

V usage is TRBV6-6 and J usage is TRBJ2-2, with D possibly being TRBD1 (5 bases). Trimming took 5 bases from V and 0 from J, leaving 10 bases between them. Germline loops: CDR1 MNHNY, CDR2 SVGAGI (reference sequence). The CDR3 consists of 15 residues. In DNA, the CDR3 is TGTGCCAGCAGTATCCCCAGGGCGAACACCGGGGAGCTGTTTTTT. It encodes CASSIPRANTGELFF.

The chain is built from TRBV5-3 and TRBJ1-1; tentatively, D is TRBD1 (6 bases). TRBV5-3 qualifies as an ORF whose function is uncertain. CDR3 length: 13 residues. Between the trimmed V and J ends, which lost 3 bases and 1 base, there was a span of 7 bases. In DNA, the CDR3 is TGTGCCAGAAGCTACAGGGAGAACACTGAAGCTTTCTTT. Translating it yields CARSYRENTEAFF.

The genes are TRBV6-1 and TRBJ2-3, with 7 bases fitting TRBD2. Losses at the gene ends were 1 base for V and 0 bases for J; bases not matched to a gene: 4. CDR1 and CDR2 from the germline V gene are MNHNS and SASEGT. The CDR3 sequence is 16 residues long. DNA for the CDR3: TGTGCCAGCAGTGAAGGTGGTAGCGGGAGCACAGATACGCAGTATTTT. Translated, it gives CASSEGGSGSTDTQYF.

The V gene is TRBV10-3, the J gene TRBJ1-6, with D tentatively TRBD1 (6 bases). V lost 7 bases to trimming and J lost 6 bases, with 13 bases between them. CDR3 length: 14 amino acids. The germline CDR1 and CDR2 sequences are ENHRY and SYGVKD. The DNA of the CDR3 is TGTGCCATCAACCAGGGGTCCACTAATTCACCCCTCCACTTT. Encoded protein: CAINQGSTNSPLHF.

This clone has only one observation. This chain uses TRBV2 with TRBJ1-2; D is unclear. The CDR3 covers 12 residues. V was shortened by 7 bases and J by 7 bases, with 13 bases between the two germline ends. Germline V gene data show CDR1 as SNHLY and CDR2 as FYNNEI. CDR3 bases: TGTGCCAGCAAACTGGAGCACGGTGGCTACACCTTC. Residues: CASKLEHGGYTF.

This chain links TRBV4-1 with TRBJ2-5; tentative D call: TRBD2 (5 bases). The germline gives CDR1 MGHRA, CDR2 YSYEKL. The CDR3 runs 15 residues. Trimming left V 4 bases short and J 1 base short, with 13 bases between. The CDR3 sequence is CASSPNLAVQETQYF. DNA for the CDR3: TGCGCCAGCAGCCCCAATCTAGCAGTCCAAGAGACCCAGTACTTC.

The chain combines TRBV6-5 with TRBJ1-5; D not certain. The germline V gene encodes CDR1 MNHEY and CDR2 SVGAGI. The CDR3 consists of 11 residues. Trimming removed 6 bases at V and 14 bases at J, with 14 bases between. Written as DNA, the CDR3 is TGTGCCAGCAGCGCAATTTATTCCAAGCATTTT. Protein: CASSAIYSKHF.

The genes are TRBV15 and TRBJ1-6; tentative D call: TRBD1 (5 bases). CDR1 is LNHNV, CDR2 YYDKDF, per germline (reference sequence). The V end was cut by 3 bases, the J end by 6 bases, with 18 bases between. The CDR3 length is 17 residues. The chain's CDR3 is CATSRAPGPITNSPLHF. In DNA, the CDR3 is TGTGCCACCAGCAGGGCTCCGGGACCCATCACTAATTCACCCCTCCACTTT.

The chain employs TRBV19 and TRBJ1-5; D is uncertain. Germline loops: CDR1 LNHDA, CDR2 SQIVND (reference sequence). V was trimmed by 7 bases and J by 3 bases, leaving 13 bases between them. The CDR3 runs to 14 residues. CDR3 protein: CASNAGRFNQPQHF. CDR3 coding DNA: TGTGCCAGTAACGCCGGGAGATTCAATCAGCCCCAGCATTTT.

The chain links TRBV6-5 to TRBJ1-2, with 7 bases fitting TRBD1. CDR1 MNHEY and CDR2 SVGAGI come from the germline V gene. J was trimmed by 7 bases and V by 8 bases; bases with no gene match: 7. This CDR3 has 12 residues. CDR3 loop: CASGQALRGYTF. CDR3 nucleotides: TGTGCCAGCGGACAGGCACTACGTGGCTACACCTTC.

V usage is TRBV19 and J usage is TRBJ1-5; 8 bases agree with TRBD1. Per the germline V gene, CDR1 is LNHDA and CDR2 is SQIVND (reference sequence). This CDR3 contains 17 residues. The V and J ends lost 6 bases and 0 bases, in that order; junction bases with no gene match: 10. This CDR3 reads CASRTGTGRGSNQPQHF. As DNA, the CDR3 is TGTGCCAGTAGAACCGGGACAGGAAGGGGTAGCAATCAGCCCCAGCATTTT.

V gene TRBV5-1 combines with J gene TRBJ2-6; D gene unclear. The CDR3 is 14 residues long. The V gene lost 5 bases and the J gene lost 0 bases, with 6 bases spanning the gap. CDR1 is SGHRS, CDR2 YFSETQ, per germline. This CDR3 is CASSEVSGANVLTF. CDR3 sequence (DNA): TGCGCCAGCAGTGAAGTCTCTGGGGCCAACGTCCTGACTTTC.